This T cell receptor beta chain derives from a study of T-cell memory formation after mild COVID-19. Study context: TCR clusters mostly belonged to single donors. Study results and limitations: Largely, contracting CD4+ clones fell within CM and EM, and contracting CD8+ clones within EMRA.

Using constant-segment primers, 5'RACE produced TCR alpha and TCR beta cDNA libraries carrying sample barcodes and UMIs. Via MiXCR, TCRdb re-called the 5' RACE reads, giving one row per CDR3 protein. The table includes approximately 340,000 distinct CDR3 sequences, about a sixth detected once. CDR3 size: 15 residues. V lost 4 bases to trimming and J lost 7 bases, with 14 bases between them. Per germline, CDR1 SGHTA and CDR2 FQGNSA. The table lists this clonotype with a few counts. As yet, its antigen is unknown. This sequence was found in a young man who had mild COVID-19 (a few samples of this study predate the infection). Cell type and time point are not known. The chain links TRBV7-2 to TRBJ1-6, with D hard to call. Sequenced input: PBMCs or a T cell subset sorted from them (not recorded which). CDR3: CASSSNPSPNSPLHF. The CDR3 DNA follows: TGTGCCAGCAGCTCGAACCCATCTCCAAATTCACCCCTCCACTTT.